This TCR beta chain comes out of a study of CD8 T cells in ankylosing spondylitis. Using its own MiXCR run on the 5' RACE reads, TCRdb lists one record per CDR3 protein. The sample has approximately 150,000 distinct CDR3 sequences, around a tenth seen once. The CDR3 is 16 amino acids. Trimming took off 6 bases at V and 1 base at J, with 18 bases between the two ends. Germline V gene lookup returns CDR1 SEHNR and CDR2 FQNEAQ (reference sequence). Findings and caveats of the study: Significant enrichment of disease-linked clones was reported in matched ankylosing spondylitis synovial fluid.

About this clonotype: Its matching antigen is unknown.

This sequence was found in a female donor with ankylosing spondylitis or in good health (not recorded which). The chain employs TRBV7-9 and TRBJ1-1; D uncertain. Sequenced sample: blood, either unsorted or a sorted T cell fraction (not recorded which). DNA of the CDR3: TGTGCCAGCAGTTCAGGCGCGACGGACGGGAACACTGAAGCTTTCTTT. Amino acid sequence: CASSSGATDGNTEAFF.